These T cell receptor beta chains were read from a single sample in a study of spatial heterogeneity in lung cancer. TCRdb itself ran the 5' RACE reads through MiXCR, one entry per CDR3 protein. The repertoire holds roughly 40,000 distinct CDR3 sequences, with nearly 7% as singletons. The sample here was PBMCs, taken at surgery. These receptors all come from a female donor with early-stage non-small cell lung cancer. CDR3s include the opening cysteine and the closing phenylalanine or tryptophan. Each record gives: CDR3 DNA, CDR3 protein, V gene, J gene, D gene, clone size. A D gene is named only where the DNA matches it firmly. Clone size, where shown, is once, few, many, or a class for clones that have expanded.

TGTGCCATCAGTCCCGACAACCAAGAGACCCAGTACTTC	CAISPDNQETQYF	TRBV10-3	TRBJ2-5	-	-
TGCGCCAGCAGCGGGGGGCCCGGGGAGCTGTTTTTT	CASSGGPGELFF	TRBV5-1	TRBJ2-2	-	many
TGTGCCAGCAGTTACGGTGGACAGCCCTACGAGCAGTACTTC	CASSYGGQPYEQYF	TRBV6-5	TRBJ2-7	-	-
TGCAGTGCTAGTGCCCTTGGGTCGACTTTCTTT	CSASALGSTFF	TRBV20-1	TRBJ1-1	-	few
TGCGCCAGCAGCCCCCGGTTAGGGGATCAGCCCCAGCATTTT	CASSPRLGDQPQHF	TRBV4-3	TRBJ1-5	-	few
TGTGCCAGCAGCTTAAGCGGCGCTAATTCACCCCTCCACTTT	CASSLSGANSPLHF	TRBV13	TRBJ1-6	-	-
TGTGCCAGCAGTTTTCGGCTGAACACTGAAGCTTTCTTT	CASSFRLNTEAFF	TRBV12-3/TRBV12-4	TRBJ1-1	-	many
TGTGCCAGCAGCTACGACGGTCGAATACTGTTTTTT	CASSYDGRILFF	TRBV7-2	TRBJ1-4	-	many
TGCGCCAGCAGCTCCGGACAGGGTAGGGATGAGCAGTTCTTC	CASSSGQGRDEQFF	TRBV5-1	TRBJ2-1	TRBD1	-
TGTGCCACCTACCCCCTGGGTAGCGGGGCCTCCTACGAGCAGTACTTC	CATYPLGSGASYEQYF	TRBV6-5	TRBJ2-7	TRBD2	-